This T cell receptor (beta chain) originates from a study of control samples from healthy donors and cancer patients. The protocol was immunoSEQ multiplex PCR, while the TCRdb copy is restricted to in-frame clones and leaves out a portion. The repertoire holds almost 85,000 clones, with roughly 88% as singletons. This CDR3 is built from 14 residues. Trimming removed 0 bases from V and 0 bases from J, with 6 bases in between. Per the germline V gene, CDR1 is SGHTS and CDR2 is YDEGEE. V is TRBV5-8 and J is TRBJ1-1; D is undetermined. This sequence originates from a man in his 60s with head and neck cancer. Sequencing was performed on PBMCs. CDR3: CASSLAAVNTEAFF. CDR3 coding DNA: TGTGCCAGCAGCTTGGCGGCAGTGAACACTGAAGCTTTCTTT.